Following are 17 T cell receptor beta chains from one sample sequenced in a study of shared clonotypes between healthy human individuals. The table came from immunoSEQ multiplex PCR; TCRdb's copy has only in-frame clones and leaves some out. The table shows around 500,000 clones, with around 80% occurring only once. What was sequenced was PBMCs. The origin of the receptors is a middle-aged woman in good health. Some clones in this sample may be carry-over from other donors' samples.

The V and J genes are TRBV18 and TRBJ2-2; D call uncertain. The germline CDR1 and CDR2 sequences are KGHSH and LQKENI. The CDR3 loop spans 12 amino acids. With 3 bases removed from V and 8 bases from J, the gap between germline ends came to 7 bases. DNA for the CDR3: TGTGCCAGCTCACCCGCGGCGGGGGAGCTGTTTTTT. Translated: CASSPAAGELFF. Full variable domain (missing parts from reference TRBV18 and TRBJ2-2): NAGVMQNPRHLVRRRGQEARLRCSPMKGHSHVYWYRQLPEEGLKFMVYLQKENIIDESGMPKERFSAEFPKEGPSILRIQQVVRGDSAAYFCASSPAAGELFFGEGSRLTVL.

This chain joins TRBV4-3 and TRBJ2-3; 13 positions match TRBD2. Per germline, CDR1 LGHNA and CDR2 YSLEER. The CDR3 loop spans 18 amino acids. V gave up 0 bases and J gave up 5 bases; unmatched junction bases: 8. The CDR3 loop reads CASSQEHHGLAGEDTQYF. The CDR3 DNA is TGCGCCAGCAGCCAAGAGCATCATGGACTAGCGGGAGAAGATACGCAGTATTTT.

In DNA, the CDR3 is TGTGCCAGCAGCTTAGCCGACAGGTTGGGCATTCAGTACTTC. Its protein is CASSLADRLGIQYF. The rearrangement joins TRBV11-2 to TRBJ2-4, with D maybe TRBD1 (6 bases). CDR3 length equals 14 residues. The germline V gene encodes CDR1 SGHAT and CDR2 FQNNGV. The ends were cut back, 1 base at V and 9 bases at J, with 13 bases in the middle.

The J gene is TRBJ2-5, the V gene TRBV10-3; TRBD2 agrees at 14 bases. This CDR3 has 17 amino acids. Trimming took 4 bases from V and 1 from J; bases not matched to a gene: 5. The V gene's germline CDR1 is ENHRY and CDR2 SYGVKD. The CDR3, as DNA: TGTGCCATCAGTGCGGGACTAGCGGGAGCAGGCCAAGAGACCCAGTACTTC. This codes for CAISAGLAGAGQETQYF.

This rearrangement joins TRBV6-5 to TRBJ2-1; 10 bases fit TRBD2. The germline CDR1 and CDR2 sequences are MNHEY and SVGAGI. The CDR3 totals 16 residues. The V and J ends lost 4 bases and 2 bases, in that order; junction bases with no gene match: 5. CDR3 region: CASSSTGLATYNEQFF. CDR3 DNA: TGTGCCAGCAGTTCGACGGGACTAGCGACCTACAATGAGCAGTTCTTC.

This sequence joins TRBV4-2 and TRBJ1-2; 9 bases agree with TRBD1. CDR3 length: 17 residues. V lost 3 bases and J lost 4; bases outside the gene matches: 12. The V gene's germline CDR1 is LGHNA and CDR2 YNFKEQ. As DNA, the CDR3 is TGTGCCAGCAGCCATAACCAAGGGACAGGGTTCGGCTATGGCTACACCTTC. As protein: CASSHNQGTGFGYGYTF.

The J gene is TRBJ2-5, the V gene TRBV6-5; D ambiguous. Germline V CDR1 and CDR2: MNHEY, SVGAGI. This CDR3 has 11 amino acids. V was shortened by 4 bases and J by 8 bases, with 8 bases between the two germline ends. CDR3 DNA sequence: TGTGCCAGCAGTTCCGCCGGAACCCAGTACTTC. Protein: CASSSAGTQYF.

This clone was seen only once. The chain combines TRBV29-1 with TRBJ1-3; D may be TRBD1 (5 bases). V shed 3 bases and J shed 4 bases, with 10 bases lying between them. Germline V gene lookup returns CDR1 SQVTM and CDR2 ANQGSEA. The CDR3 totals 13 residues. The CDR3 DNA follows: TGCAGCGTTGAGGGGGAAGGGGGAAACACCATATATTTT. It specifies CSVEGEGGNTIYF.

The V and J genes are TRBV2 and TRBJ2-3; D tentatively reads TRBD1 or TRBD2 (5 bases each). The CDR3 has 14 amino acids. From germline, CDR1 is SNHLY and CDR2 FYNNEI. The DNA for the CDR3 is TGTGGCGTCGGGGACCTACTGAGCACAGATACGCAGTATTTT. Its protein product is CGVGDLLSTDTQYF.

About this clone: A read error may produce the germline difference seen at one junction end. The rearrangement links TRBV27 to TRBJ1-2; 9 bases are a match to TRBD1. CDR3 length equals 13 residues. The V gene's germline CDR1 is MNHEY and CDR2 SMNVEV (reference sequence). The CDR3 nucleotides read TGTGCCAGCAGTCTCGGGACAGGGTCCGAACAAGCCTTC. It specifies CASSLGTGSEQAF.

J is TRBJ1-2 and V is TRBV5-8; 8 bases are shared with TRBD1. The CDR3 has 19 amino acids. Germline CDR1 and CDR2: SGHTS and YDEGEE. Trimming removed 3 bases from V and 2 bases from J; junction bases left unmatched: 18. The CDR3 is CASSYEVIRTGGINYGYTF. Here the CDR3 DNA reads TGTGCCAGCAGCTACGAGGTAATTAGAACAGGGGGGATAAACTATGGCTACACCTTC.

The V and J genes are TRBV27 and TRBJ2-6; 7 bases match TRBD1. CDR1 MNHEY and CDR2 SMNVEV come from the germline V gene (reference sequence). Trimming removed 5 bases from V and 0 bases from J; junction bases left unmatched: 7. This CDR3 region has 17 residues. The CDR3 is CASSPRDRFSGANVLTF. The CDR3 bases are TGTGCCAGCAGTCCCCGGGACAGATTCTCTGGGGCCAACGTCCTGACTTTC. The variable domain in full, completed from reference TRBV27 and TRBJ2-6, reads EAQVTQNPRYLITVTGKKLTVTCSQNMNHEYMSWYRQDPGLGLRQIYYSMNVEVTDKGDVPEGYKVSRKEKRNFPLILESPSPNQTSLYFCASSPRDRFSGANVLTFGAGSRLTVL.

The genes are TRBV19 and TRBJ2-5; D might be TRBD2 (7 bases). The length of the CDR3 is 14 residues. Germline CDR1 LNHDA, CDR2 SQIVND (reference sequence). Trimming took off 6 bases at V and 1 base at J, with 12 bases between the two ends. CDR3 sequence reads: CASSLGGLQETQYF. CDR3 DNA sequence: TGTGCCAGTAGCCTGGGGGGGCTCCAAGAGACCCAGTACTTC.

This clone was counted a few times. The genes are TRBV19 and TRBJ1-5; a weak D match, TRBD1 (6 bases). The CDR3 is 14 amino acids. V was pared by 9 bases and J by 0 bases, with 12 bases between. CDR1 is LNHDA, CDR2 SQIVND, per germline (reference sequence). CDR3 in amino acids: CASVGQLSNQPQHF. The CDR3 nucleotides read TGTGCCAGCGTTGGACAGCTTAGCAATCAGCCCCAGCATTTT.

J is TRBJ2-4 and V is TRBV2; D possibly corresponds to TRBD2 (5 bases). Looked up from germline, CDR1 is SNHLY and CDR2 is FYNNEI. Between the trimmed V and J ends, which lost 1 base and 8 bases, there was a span of 9 bases. CDR3 length equals 13 residues. CDR3 coding DNA: TGTGCCAGCAGTGAAGGGCCCGGGGACATTCAGTACTTC. This encodes CASSEGPGDIQYF.

The rearrangement links TRBV5-1 to TRBJ2-1, with D possibly TRBD1 on 6 matching bases. Germline assignment: CDR1 SGHRS and CDR2 YFSETQ. This CDR3 comprises 15 residues. The V gene lost 6 bases and the J gene lost 4 bases, with 17 bases spanning the gap. The CDR3 DNA follows: TGCGCCAGCACCATACAGGGTTTGGGGTACAATGAGCAGTTCTTC. Amino acids: CASTIQGLGYNEQFF.

This clone appeared a few times. The chain uses TRBV14 and TRBJ2-4, with a tentative D call TRBD1 (5 bases). Trimming left V 9 bases short and J 9 bases short, with 15 bases between. The germline gives CDR1 SGHDN, CDR2 FVKESK. The CDR3 sequence is 12 residues long. The CDR3 DNA follows: TGTGCCAGTGGCCCCCGGCAGGGCATTCAGTACTTC. This translates into CASGPRQGIQYF.